The clone carrying this T cell receptor (beta chain) was found many times. Its specificity is not known. This sample was included in a study of Graves' ophthalmopathy and Graves' hyperthyroidism. Germline V CDR1 and CDR2: SGHAT, FQNNGV. CDR3 length: 15 residues. The germline V and J ends were trimmed by 3 bases and 2 bases, with 14 bases remaining between them. RNA transcripts served as template for amplifying TCR beta CDR3 sequences. After a first-round RT-PCR with HTBI primers, a second-round multiplex PCR was run. TCRdb redid the calling of the multiplex PCR reads with MiXCR, one entry per CDR3 protein. The data show 1 million to 1.3 million distinct CDR3 sequences, 35% to 40% seen once. Study observations and caveats: Thyroid clonotypes that were expanded above 0.001 frequency mostly also appeared in blood.

The chain combines TRBV11-2 with TRBJ2-7; D might be TRBD1 (6 bases). The clonotype originates from an adult man with Graves' hyperthyroidism. Sequenced sample: peripheral blood or thyroid tissue (not recorded which). The CDR3 region has the DNA TGTGCCAGCAGCTTGGACAGTAACTACGCCTACGAGCAGTACTTC. Protein product: CASSLDSNYAYEQYF.